This T cell receptor beta chain was sequenced for a study of glioma-infiltrating T cells. This clonotype was seen at least ten times. Its target is not known. The iRepertoire nested amplicon-rescue multiplex PCR amplified TCR alpha and beta CDR3s from RNA. TCRdb re-analysed the multiplex PCR reads in MiXCR, keeping a single row per CDR3 protein. The sample lists approximately 88,000 distinct CDR3 sequences, 20% to 25% seen once, with 6.7% in the top ten. Findings and limits, study-wide: Tissue-blood divergence was below expectation in non-neoplastic patients, above in gliomas.

The sequenced material came from glioma tissue, nonneoplastic brain tissue, or PBMCs (not recorded which). This clonotype was sampled from a human donor with low-grade glioma or glioblastoma, undergoing nonglioma brain surgery, or in good health (not recorded which).

The CDR3 nucleotides read TGTGCCAGCAGCTTTGACAGGGCGAGTGAAGCTTTCTTT. It yields the protein CASSFDRASEAFF. The chain combines TRBV7-7 with TRBJ1-1; TRBD1 agrees at 7 bases. V gave up 3 bases and J gave up 7 bases; unmatched junction bases: 5. Germline V lookup: CDR1 SSHAT, CDR2 FNYEAQ (reference sequence). CDR3 length: 13 residues.